One sample yielded the 4 T cell receptor beta chains listed below, sequenced in a study of human T cells and chemical hapten exposure. Time point in this sample: patch test 1, 2 weeks after DPC sensitization. Documented treatment: therapeutic diphenylcyclopropenone sensitization with weekly scalp DPC. In TCRdb, the RACE reads were re-called with MiXCR into one record per CDR3 protein. The sample shows about 120,000 distinct CDR3 sequences, around 15% of them seen only once. This sample comprised whole blood, obtained in connection with sensitization to the hapten diphenylcyclopropenone (DPC). These TCRs come from a man aged 18 to 30 with alopecia areata. Some clones in this sample may be carry-over from other donors' samples.

This clonotype has just a few counts. CDR3 nucleotides: TGCGCCAGCAGCGGGAACACAGGGAAAAACATTCAGTACTTC. Its translation is CASSGNTGKNIQYF. V gene TRBV5-1 combines with J gene TRBJ2-4; the D gene is possibly TRBD1 (6 bases). The CDR3 has 14 residues. In germline, CDR1 is SGHRS, CDR2 YFSETQ. V dropped 4 bases and J dropped 4 bases, with 12 bases sitting between them.

J is TRBJ2-3 and V is TRBV11-2, with 7 bases identical to TRBD1. Looked up from germline, CDR1 is SGHAT and CDR2 is FQNNGV. This CDR3 region has 16 residues. V was pared by 1 base and J by 2 bases, with 6 bases of the junction left unmatched. For the CDR3, the DNA is TGTGCCAGCAGCTTAGTGGGGACAGAACTCACAGATACGCAGTATTTT. Protein: CASSLVGTELTDTQYF.

The chain recombines TRBV6-6 with TRBJ1-4, with no clear D. Trimming pared 5 bases from V and 8 bases from J, leaving 6 bases between. In germline, CDR1 is MNHNY, CDR2 SVGAGI (reference sequence). The length of the CDR3 is 11 residues. CDR3: CASSELEKLFF. The CDR3 coding sequence is TGTGCCAGCAGTGAGCTCGAAAAACTGTTTTTT.

The table lists this clonotype with a few counts. The J gene is TRBJ1-3, the V gene TRBV29-1, with D hard to call. The CDR3 consists of 13 residues. CDR1 and CDR2 from the germline V gene are SQVTM and ANQGSEA. V gave up 2 bases and J gave up 0 bases, with 5 bases separating them. Here the CDR3 DNA reads TGCAGCGTTGAAATACACTCTGGAAACACCATATATTTT. Translated, it gives CSVEIHSGNTIYF.